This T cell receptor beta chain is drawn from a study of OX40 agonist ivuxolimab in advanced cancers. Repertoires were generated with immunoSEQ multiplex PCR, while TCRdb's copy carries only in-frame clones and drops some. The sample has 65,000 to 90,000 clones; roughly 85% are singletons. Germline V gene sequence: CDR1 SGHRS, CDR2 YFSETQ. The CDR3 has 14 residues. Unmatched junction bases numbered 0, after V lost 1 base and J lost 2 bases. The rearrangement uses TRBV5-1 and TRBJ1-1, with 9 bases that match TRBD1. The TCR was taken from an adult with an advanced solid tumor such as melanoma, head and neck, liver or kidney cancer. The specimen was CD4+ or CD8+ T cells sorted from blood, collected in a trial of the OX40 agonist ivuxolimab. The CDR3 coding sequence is TGCGCCAGCAGCTTGACAGGGGGCAACACTGAAGCTTTCTTT. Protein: CASSLTGGNTEAFF. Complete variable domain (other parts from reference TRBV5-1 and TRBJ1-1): KAGVTQTPRYLIKTRGQQVTLSCSPISGHRSVSWYQQTPGQGLQFLFEYFSETQRNKGNFPGRFSGRQFSNSRSEMNVSTLELGDSALYLCASSLTGGNTEAFFGQGTRLTVV.